This T cell receptor (beta chain) was identified during a study of T cell repertoires in cytomegalovirus infection. Overall study: Used in the study were CMV epitopes, some recently identified and HLA-C-restricted, others well-studied and HLA-B-restricted. CMV infection and matching HLA type were both indicated by public TCR beta signatures. General observations from the study: The response measured ex vivo was dominated by TCR beta clonotypes (HLA-C-restricted and CMV-specific).

The CDR3 is made up of 16 amino acids. Looked up from germline, CDR1 is SGHVS and CDR2 is FNYEAQ. V was clipped by 4 bases and J by 5 bases, with 20 bases between them. This clonotype was detected many times. Its antigen remains unknown. A single record per CDR3 protein comes from TCRdb applying MiXCR to the reads. The table lists about 920,000 distinct CDR3 sequences, 25% to 40% of them singletons, with around 15% in the top ten. This chain uses TRBV7-6 with TRBJ2-5; perhaps TRBD2 as D (5 bases). Sequenced material: cultured CD8+ T cells from PBMCs, taken from culture after CMV antigen stimulation. The TCR originated in a human donor in good health (CMV status not recorded). Some clones in this sample may be carry-over from other donors' samples. The DNA of the CDR3 is TGTGCCAGCAGCTCTGAGGGTATTTGGAAATCGGAGACCCAGTACTTC. It codes for CASSSEGIWKSETQYF.